This entry is about one TCR beta chain. The antigen it recognizes is unknown. Base qualities are not recorded, but no much larger clone differs from it by a single base. This sample stems from a study of T cell responses to AZD1222 COVID-19 vaccine (dated by TCRdb to 2020 to 2022). A note on the overall study: AZD1222 recipients given second doses at about 4 weeks or at about 12 weeks were pooled, since spike-specific TCR depth and breadth were not found to differ between the two schedules. TCR sequencing covered over 230 trial participants: about 210 given two doses of AZD1222 and around 26 given two doses of MenACWY control vaccine. Trial participants were enrolled by age into subgroups of 18-55, 56-69 and 70-plus years, and roughly 150, 30 and 60 TCR-sequenced participants, respectively, were included in these subgroups. Here is what the overall study found, with its caveats: Because no day 14 peak-response samples were available, repertoires were characterized only after the peak T cell response. The vaccine-associated CD4 TCRs covered the entire spike protein, and the dominant responses fell in regions 160-218 and 743-854. Conclusions about previously exposed vaccinees were limited because only a handful of AZD1222 recipients were SARS-CoV-2 seropositive at baseline. Spike-specific TCR breadth and depth rose significantly after two AZD1222 doses compared with day 0 and with MenACWY recipients. Epitopes outside the regions mutated in the B.1.351 and B.1.1.7 variants were reportedly recognized by nearly half of the unique spike-specific TCRs. In the small 56-69-year group, the increase in depth fell short of significance, most likely because of low power. Most participants were white British and females outnumbered males, and the authors suggested that clonal diversity may have been underestimated.

The CDR3 regions of human TCRbeta chains were analyzed by immunosequencing. Concerning the study's data processing: TCRs in the repertoires were matched against a reference library of SARS-CoV-2-specific TCRs that had been generated with the MIRA antigen-specificity platform. Breadth was defined as the fraction of unique TCRs that were SARS-CoV-2-associated, and depth was defined as the fraction of total T cells that were SARS-CoV-2-associated. Each spike-specific TCR was assigned to its reactive spike region and to a CD4 or CD8 class using the MIRA data. Log10-transformed breadth and depth values were compared by one-way ANOVA with Sidak's multiple comparisons tests. TCRdb took this table from immuneACCESS and kept in-frame rearrangements with V and J called. Such tables lack part of the clones; where checked against another copy, unresolved V genes explain under half of the gap, and the rest is unexplained. That table supplies the V and J calls and clone size; D and trimming were determined from the DNA. The sample yields about 120,000 clones; nearly 90% were counted once. The biggest ten clones account for 4.4% of the sample.

The sample's time point label, decoded: baseline before first vaccination. Vaccinee samples were obtained from the UK trials COV001 and COV002, which included a single-blind randomized controlled phase 2/3 trial of AZD1222 (ChAdOx1 nCoV-19) in healthy adults. For TCRbeta chain sequencing, PBMC samples from trial participants were taken at day 0 and at day 28 after the second dose. This receptor was obtained from an adult in good health. The source material was peripheral blood, sampled on day 0 of AZD1222 vaccination.

DNA sequence: TGTGCCAGCAGTTACTCCCCAGAACAGCCCCAGCATTTT. Translated, this is CASSYSPEQPQHF. The chain is made from TRBV6-5 and TRBJ1-5; the D gene cannot be named for sure. The CDR3, cysteine through phenylalanine, is 13 amino acids long. The read is trimmed to its CDR3 DNA, 39 bases read in frame from base 1. Based on the germline V gene, the CDR1 and CDR2 sequences are MNHEY and SVGAGI. V lost 0 bases and J lost 7 bases; the stretch between them is 7 bases long.